The 32 T cell receptor beta chains below all came from one sample that was sequenced in a study of T cell clonality in common variable immunodeficiency. Method: immunoSEQ multiplex PCR; TCRdb's copy keeps in-frame clones and lacks some. The specimen has around 42,000 clones, none found just once. The material sequenced was peripheral blood mononuclear cells. These receptors all stem from a person aged 18 to 75 in good health.

This clone occurred a few times. Read coverage stops 3 residues before the CDR3 terminus; the germline J gene supplies the remainder. The rearrangement uses TRBV2 and TRBJ1-4; 7 positions match TRBD1. CDR3 length: 18 residues. The V gene's germline CDR1 is SNHLY and CDR2 FYNNEI. The trim removed 4 bases at V and 0 bases at J, leaving 11 bases unmatched. This CDR3 reads CASSVRQGTPATNEKLFF. The CDR3 bases that were read are TGTGCCAGCAGTGTACGACAGGGCACCCCGGCAACTAATGAAAAA.

This clone was observed at least ten times. The missing CDR3 end, 3 residues past where the read stops, is filled in from the germline J gene. The rearrangement links TRBV20-1 to TRBJ2-2; D unclear. This CDR3 is built from 13 residues. Per germline, CDR1 DFQATT and CDR2 SNEGSKA (reference sequence). V was trimmed by 2 bases and J by 1 base, leaving 5 bases between them. CDR3 bases read: TGCAGTGCTAGACCAGGGAACACCGGGGAG. Its protein is CSARPGNTGE. The full CDR3 is CSARPGNTGELFF.

This clone was seen many times. Compared with germline, one end of the junction differs, possibly owing to a read error. The read gets to within 3 residues of the CDR3 end, and the germline J gene fills in the rest. The chain links TRBV7-7 to TRBJ2-3, with D uncertain. The CDR3 totals 13 residues. Germline V gene sequence: CDR1 SSHAT, CDR2 FNYEAQ (reference sequence). CDR3 region: CASSLQVRSTQYF. The CDR3 DNA, read in part, is TGTGCTAGCAGCCTCCAGGTTCGGTCTACG.

This clone occurred many times. The read halts 3 residues ahead of the CDR3 end, with the missing end drawn from the germline J gene. The rearrangement uses TRBV7-9 and TRBJ2-2; 7 bases map to TRBD1. The junction had 4 bases not matched to a gene; V was cut back by 1 base and J by 5 bases. CDR3 size: 15 residues. In germline, CDR1 is SEHNR, CDR2 FQNEAQ (reference sequence). The CDR3 protein is CASSLGQGRTGELFF. The part of the CDR3 DNA that was read is TGTGCCAGCAGCTTAGGACAGGGTCGGACCGGGGAG.

At least ten counts were recorded for this clone. CDR3 bases read: TGCAGTGCTAGAGATCTAGAGGGGGCGCCGTATGGC. This sequence encodes CSARDLEGAPYG. The whole CDR3 protein is CSARDLEGAPYGYTF. The genes are TRBV20-1 and TRBJ1-2, with 7 nucleotides matching TRBD1. Read sequence stops 3 residues before the CDR3 end, and the germline J gene provides the missing end. CDR1 is DFQATT, CDR2 SNEGSKA, per germline (reference sequence). V lost 0 bases to trimming and J lost 5 bases; unmatched junction nucleotides: 9. The CDR3 totals 15 residues.

This clone occurred many times. The CDR3 end falls 3 residues outside the read, so it is completed with the germline J gene. The chain carries TRBV5-1 and TRBJ2-5, with 7 positions matching TRBD1. Germline trimming cut 10 bases from V and 2 bases from J; bases unmatched to any gene: 5. Germline assignment: CDR1 SGHRS and CDR2 YFSETQ. This CDR3 region has 12 residues. CDR3 sequence reads: CASGTEQETQYF. CDR3 DNA (partial): TGCGCCTCCGGGACAGAACAAGAGACC.

This clone occurred many times. Coverage ceases 3 residues before the CDR3 finishes, and the germline J gene fills in the end. J is TRBJ2-5 and V is TRBV5-4, with a possible D match to TRBD2 (7 bases). From germline, CDR1 is SGHNT and CDR2 YYREEE (reference sequence). V was trimmed by 2 bases and J by 5 bases, leaving 13 bases between them. The CDR3 is 14 amino acids. CDR3 DNA (partial): TGTGCCAGCAGCTTTCGCGGGGGCCCTGAGACC. Its protein product is CASSFRGGPET. The whole CDR3 sequence is CASSFRGGPETQYF.

This clone has ten or more counts. The read terminates 3 residues ahead of where the CDR3 ends, so the germline J gene completes it. The rearrangement uses TRBV9 and TRBJ1-1; 7 positions agree with TRBD1. J lost 6 bases, V lost 3 bases, and 14 bases had no gene match. This CDR3 comprises 16 residues. Looked up from germline, CDR1 is SGDLS and CDR2 is YYNGEE. The CDR3 here is CASSAGTVRGGAEAFF. The part of the CDR3 DNA that was read is TGTGCCAGCAGCGCCGGGACAGTGCGGGGGGGGGCTGAA.

Relative to its sample, this clone is medium-sized (0.01 to 0.1%). The CDR3 here is CASSDSSGGADTQYF. The CDR3 DNA, read in part, is TGTGCCAGCAGTGACTCTAGCGGGGGGGCAGATACG. This sequence joins TRBV6-4 and TRBJ2-3, with 11 bases identical to TRBD2. Read data end 3 residues before the CDR3 end; the end is taken from the germline J gene. Trimming took 0 bases from V and 4 from J; bases not matched to a gene: 0. CDR1 is MRHNA and CDR2 is SNTAGT in the germline V gene. This CDR3 spans 15 amino acids.

This clone was seen ten or more times. The read stops 3 residues short of the end of the CDR3; the missing end is completed from the germline J gene. The rearrangement joins TRBV5-1 to TRBJ2-1, with 11 bases matching TRBD2. V lost 2 bases to trimming and J lost 7 bases; unmatched junction nucleotides: 5. The germline CDR1 and CDR2 sequences are SGHRS and YFSETQ. The CDR3 has 15 residues. CDR3 sequence reads: CASSFMASGRNEQFF. The DNA read from the CDR3 is TGCGCCAGCAGCTTCATGGCTAGCGGGAGGAATGAG.

This clone was found many times. The observed sequence ends 3 residues before the CDR3 terminus, with the missing tail filled in from the germline J gene. This chain links TRBV29-1 with TRBJ2-5; 8 bases match TRBD2. The germline gives CDR1 SQVTM, CDR2 ANQGSEA. CDR3 size: 16 residues. V lost 2 bases to trimming and J lost 3 bases; unmatched junction nucleotides: 11. CDR3 sequence reads: CSVELVSGSPEETQYF. CDR3 bases read: TGCAGCGTTGAATTAGTGAGCGGGAGTCCGGAAGAGACC. The whole variable domain, filled in from reference TRBV29-1 and TRBJ2-5, reads SAVISQKPSRDICQRGTSLTIQCQVDSQVTMMFWYRQQPGQSLTLIATANQGSEATYESGFVIDKFPISRPNLTFSTLTVSNMSPEDSSIYLCSVELVSGSPEETQYFGPGTRLLVL.

In this sample, this clone turned up many times. Read sequence stops 3 residues before the CDR3 end, and the germline J gene provides the missing end. The J gene is TRBJ1-1, the V gene TRBV29-1, with unresolved D. V was trimmed by 7 bases and J by 0 bases, leaving 15 bases between them. The CDR3 totals 14 residues. Germline V CDR1 and CDR2: SQVTM, ANQGSEA. The CDR3 spells CSARPGAMNTEAFF. The sequenced CDR3 bases are TGCAGCGCCCGCCCAGGAGCCATGAACACTGAA.

Comment on this clone: The sequence runs out 3 residues before the end of the CDR3; the remainder is reconstructed from the germline J gene. This chain joins TRBV2 and TRBJ2-1; TRBD1 matches 7 bases. The length of the CDR3 is 15 residues. J lost 0 bases, V lost 5 bases, and 4 bases had no gene match. The germline gives CDR1 SNHLY, CDR2 FYNNEI. CDR3 in amino acids: CASSTQGSSYNEQFF. The CDR3 bases that were read are TGTGCCAGCAGTACACAGGGGAGCTCCTACAATGAG.

This clone was seen only a few times. The CDR3 end falls 3 residues outside the read, so it is completed with the germline J gene. The rearrangement joins TRBV7-9 to TRBJ2-7; TRBD1 matches at 9 bases. This CDR3 comprises 14 residues. J lost 2 bases, V lost 3 bases, and 2 bases had no gene match. CDR1 is SEHNR and CDR2 is FQNEAQ in the germline V gene (reference sequence). The DNA read from the CDR3 is TGTGCCAGCAGCTTGACAGGGGGAACCTACGAG. The encoded protein is CASSLTGGTYE. The whole CDR3 protein reads CASSLTGGTYEQYF. Full variable domain (rest looked up from reference TRBV7-9 and TRBJ2-7): DTGVSQNPRHKITKRGQNVTFRCDPISEHNRLYWYRQTLGQGPEFLTYFQNEAQLEKSRLLSDRFSAERPKGSFSTLEIQRTEQGDSAMYLCASSLTGGTYEQYFGPGTRLTVT.

This clone occurred many times. The CDR3 end falls 3 residues outside the read, so it is completed with the germline J gene. The chain has TRBV19 and TRBJ1-1, with D perhaps TRBD1 (5 bases). Germline CDR1 reads LNHDA; CDR2 reads SQIVND (reference sequence). This CDR3 spans 14 amino acids. The DNA read from the CDR3 is TGTGCCAGTAGTATCTCCAGGGAACTGACTCAA. The encoded protein is CASSISRELTQ. The CDR3 reads in full as CASSISRELTQAFF.

This clone was recorded at least ten times. The read ends 3 residues early relative to the CDR3; the germline J gene fills the gap. The chain recombines TRBV6-1 with TRBJ2-2; D uncertain. This CDR3 is built from 14 residues. Trimming took 2 bases from V and 3 from J, leaving 7 bases between them. CDR1 is MNHNS, CDR2 SASEGT, per germline. The DNA read from the CDR3 is TGTGCCAGCAGTGAAAATTCGGACACCGGGGAG. It specifies CASSENSDTGE. The entire CDR3 sequence reads CASSENSDTGELFF.

This clone appeared many times. The CDR3 end lies 3 residues beyond the end of the read and is filled in from the germline J gene. The genes are TRBV11-2 and TRBJ2-2; D is undetermined. Germline V gene data show CDR1 as SGHAT and CDR2 as FQNNGV. The CDR3 consists of 14 residues. The V gene lost 0 bases and the J gene lost 6 bases, with 8 bases spanning the gap. The sequenced part of the CDR3 DNA is TGTGCCAGCAGCTTAGAACTCACGCCCGGGGAG. Translating gives CASSLELTPGE. In full, the CDR3 is CASSLELTPGELFF. Complete variable domain (other parts from reference TRBV11-2 and TRBJ2-2): EAGVAQSPRYKIIEKRQSVAFWCNPISGHATLYWYQQILGQGPKLLIQFQNNGVVDDSQLPKDRFSAERLKGVDSTLKIQPAKLEDSAVYLCASSLELTPGELFFGEGSRLTVL.

This clone was recorded many times. The read comes to an end 3 residues before the CDR3 does, leaving the germline J gene to fill in the end. The chain employs TRBV2 and TRBJ1-3; the D gene is possibly TRBD1 (6 bases). V lost 6 bases, J lost 4 bases, and 13 bases lay in between. The germline V gene encodes CDR1 SNHLY and CDR2 FYNNEI. This CDR3 spans 14 amino acids. The CDR3 sequence is CASRRDIEGNTIYF. Incomplete CDR3 DNA: TGTGCCAGCAGAAGGGACATCGAGGGAAACACC.

This clone was observed at least ten times. One junction end disagrees with the germline gene, perhaps due to a read error. With the read ending 3 residues before the CDR3 end, the germline J gene is used to fill in that end. This rearrangement joins TRBV19 to TRBJ2-7; 8 bases map to TRBD2. This CDR3 contains 15 residues. Germline values: CDR1 LNHDA, CDR2 SQIVND (reference sequence). This chain's CDR3 is CASRQTSGTSHEQYF. CDR3 DNA, as far as it was read: TGTGCCAGTAGGCAAACTAGCGGCACCTCCCACGAG.

This clone was picked up many times. The read terminates 3 residues ahead of where the CDR3 ends, so the germline J gene completes it. V usage is TRBV13 and J usage is TRBJ2-7, with TRBD1 identical over 10 bases. Germline trimming cut 4 bases from V and 3 bases from J; bases unmatched to any gene: 18. Germline-derived CDR1 and CDR2 are PRHDT and FYEKMQ (reference sequence). This CDR3 has 19 residues. CDR3 bases read: TGTGCCAGCAGCTCCTCGGTCCTGACAGGGGGCAGAGACATCTACGAG. It yields the protein CASSSSVLTGGRDIYE. The full CDR3 protein is CASSSSVLTGGRDIYEQYF.

This clone occurred many times. The read comes to an end 3 residues before the CDR3 does, leaving the germline J gene to fill in the end. The chain links TRBV20-1 to TRBJ2-1; 7 bases map to TRBD2. The CDR3 is made up of 14 amino acids. Trimming took 6 bases from V and 7 from J; bases not matched to a gene: 12. Germline lookup yields CDR1 DFQATT and CDR2 SNEGSKA (reference sequence). Partial CDR3 DNA: TGCAGTGCGGACCCGGGGGAGGGCCGGAATGAG. This encodes CSADPGEGRNE. The complete CDR3 sequence is CSADPGEGRNEQFF.

In its sample, this clone was seen many times. The sequence runs out 3 residues before the end of the CDR3; the remainder is reconstructed from the germline J gene. The gene calls are TRBV5-5 and TRBJ2-5; 12 nucleotides agree with TRBD2. This CDR3 has 15 residues. The V gene's germline CDR1 is SGHKS and CDR2 YYEKEE (reference sequence). Trimming removed 3 bases from V and 4 bases from J; junction bases left unmatched: 4. CDR3 in amino acids: CASSSLAGGPETQYF. CDR3 DNA (partial): TGTGCCAGCAGCTCGCTAGCGGGGGGGCCAGAGACC.

Partial CDR3 DNA: TGTGCCAGCTCACCAAGGCGGGAGGGCCCCAATGAG. Protein sequence: CASSPRREGPNE. The complete CDR3 sequence is CASSPRREGPNEQFF. The chain combines TRBV18 with TRBJ2-1; TRBD2 aligns across 9 bases. The read is 3 residues too short to cover the CDR3 end, so that end is filled in from the germline J gene. CDR3 length: 15 residues. V lost 2 bases and J lost 6; bases outside the gene matches: 5. The V gene's germline CDR1 is KGHSH and CDR2 LQKENI.

This clone was detected a few times. The read ends 3 residues early relative to the CDR3; the germline J gene fills the gap. The genes are TRBV5-3 and TRBJ1-1; no reliable D call. TRBV5-3 is treated as an ORF (open reading frame) with a function not yet certain. The germline V and J ends were trimmed by 0 bases and 7 bases, with 10 bases remaining between them. There are 13 residues in the CDR3. CDR3 sequence: CARSLAFFSEAFF. Partial CDR3 DNA: TGTGCCAGAAGCTTGGCATTTTTTAGTGAA.

This clone occurred many times. The read finishes 3 residues shy of the CDR3 end, and the germline J gene is used to complete it. The chain combines TRBV7-6 with TRBJ2-2; perhaps TRBD1 as D (6 bases). The CDR3 has 16 residues. The germline CDR1 and CDR2 sequences are SGHVS and FNYEAQ. The V end lost 5 bases, the J end lost 2 bases, and 15 bases lay between the germline ends. CDR3 loop: CASSRSGTPNTGELFF. The DNA read from the CDR3 is TGTGCCAGCAGCCGGTCCGGGACACCCAACACCGGGGAG.

This clone was counted many times. The read is 3 residues too short to cover the CDR3 end, so that end is filled in from the germline J gene. The rearrangement joins TRBV5-1 to TRBJ2-3; D is possibly TRBD2 (7 bases). V lost 5 bases, J lost 0 bases, and 10 bases lay in between. This CDR3 has 14 residues. The germline V gene has CDR1 SGHRS and CDR2 YFSETQ. The sequenced CDR3 bases are TGCGCCAGCAGGGGGGGGCGTAGCACAGATACG. Encoded protein: CASRGGRSTDT. The entire CDR3 protein is CASRGGRSTDTQYF.

This clone has a count of ten or more. Read coverage stops 3 residues before the CDR3 terminus; the germline J gene supplies the remainder. The V gene is TRBV20-1, the J gene TRBJ2-7, with 8 bases aligning to TRBD1. The V gene's germline CDR1 is DFQATT and CDR2 SNEGSKA (reference sequence). This CDR3 has 11 amino acids. V was clipped by 6 bases and J by 5 bases; unmatched bases: 3. The DNA read from the CDR3 is TGCAGTGCCGCAGGGGGCGACGAG. It yields the protein CSAAGGDE. The whole CDR3 protein reads CSAAGGDEQYF.

This clone occurred many times. The read ends 3 residues before the CDR3 terminus; that terminus is restored from the germline J gene. The chain is built from TRBV7-2 and TRBJ2-7; D gene uncertain. CDR1 is SGHTA and CDR2 is FQGNSA in the germline V gene. The germline V and J ends were trimmed by 4 bases and 4 bases, with 8 bases remaining between them. The CDR3 sequence is 12 residues long. This CDR3 is CASSSFNYEQYF. The DNA read from the CDR3 is TGTGCCAGCAGCTCGTTTAATTACGAG.

This clone appeared many times. The sequenced fragment ends 3 residues before the CDR3 boundary, so the rest is inferred from the germline J gene. This chain connects TRBV19 to TRBJ2-2; a possible D gene is TRBD2 (5 bases). The CDR3 length is 15 residues. Germline-derived CDR1 and CDR2 are LNHDA and SQIVND (reference sequence). V lost 5 bases to trimming and J lost 7 bases, with 17 bases between them. Here the CDR3 reads CASSPELVGIGELFF. Incomplete CDR3 DNA: TGTGCCAGTAGTCCTGAACTAGTTGGTATCGGGGAG.

As to this clone: The read comes to an end 3 residues before the CDR3 does, leaving the germline J gene to fill in the end. The J gene is TRBJ2-7, the V gene TRBV18, with D perhaps TRBD1 or TRBD2 (6 bases each). CDR1 KGHSH and CDR2 LQKENI come from the germline V gene. The CDR3 loop spans 14 amino acids. Trimming stripped 3 bases from V and 3 bases from J, with 12 bases between. CDR3 bases read: TGTGCCAGCTCACCGGGGGCGGGAAACTACGAG. This translates into CASSPGAGNYE. The entire CDR3 protein reads CASSPGAGNYEQYF.

This clone has a count of ten or more. The read halts 3 residues ahead of the CDR3 end, with the missing end drawn from the germline J gene. J is TRBJ2-7 and V is TRBV6-2 or TRBV6-3, with 11 positions matching TRBD1. Germline trimming cut 6 bases from V and 3 bases from J; bases unmatched to any gene: 7. This CDR3 is 15 amino acids long. CDR1 is MNHEY, CDR2 SVGEGT, per germline. CDR3 DNA, as far as it was read: TGTGCCAGCAGCCCAACCGGGACAGGGGGCTACGAG. This gives the protein CASSPTGTGGYE. The whole CDR3 protein reads CASSPTGTGGYEQYF.

This clone has more than one count but fewer than ten. Read data end 3 residues before the CDR3 end; the end is taken from the germline J gene. This chain joins TRBV7-2 and TRBJ2-7; D remains ambiguous. V gave up 0 bases and J gave up 3 bases, with 15 bases separating them. Germline assignment: CDR1 SGHTA and CDR2 FQGNSA. This CDR3 spans 16 amino acids. The sequenced CDR3 bases are TGTGCCAGCAGCTTAGCCGCAGGTAGTCTGCTCTACGAG. Amino acid sequence: CASSLAAGSLLYE. The whole CDR3 is CASSLAAGSLLYEQYF.